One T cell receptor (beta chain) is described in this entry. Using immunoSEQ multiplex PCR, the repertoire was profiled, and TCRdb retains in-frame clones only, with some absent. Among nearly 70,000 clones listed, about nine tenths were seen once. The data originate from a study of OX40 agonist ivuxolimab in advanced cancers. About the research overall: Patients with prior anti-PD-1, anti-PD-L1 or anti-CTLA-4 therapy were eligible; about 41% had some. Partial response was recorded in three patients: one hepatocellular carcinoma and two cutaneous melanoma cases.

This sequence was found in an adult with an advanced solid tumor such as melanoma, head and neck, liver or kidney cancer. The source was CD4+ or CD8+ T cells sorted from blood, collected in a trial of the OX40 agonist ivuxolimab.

The CDR3, as DNA: TGTGCCAGCAGCCAAGGGACAGCCTCCACCTATGGCTACACCTTC. Translated, it gives CASSQGTASTYGYTF. The chain recombines TRBV7-2 with TRBJ1-2; 7 nucleotides agree with TRBD1. The trim removed 5 bases at V and 4 bases at J, leaving 10 bases unmatched. This CDR3 region has 15 residues. Per the germline V gene, CDR1 is SGHTA and CDR2 is FQGNSA.